Sequencing of this T cell receptor beta chain was carried out in a study of blood T cell repertoires in COVID-19. Study-level background: Samples of COVID-19 (acute and convalescent) were obtained from the United States, Italy and Spain. The cDNA or gDNA used as material had been derived from T cells, B-cell-depleted T cells, or PBMCs.

V was clipped by 6 bases and J by 6 bases; unmatched bases: 11. The CDR3 loop spans 15 amino acids. Germline assignment: CDR1 SGHAT and CDR2 FQNNGV. In the authors' methods: Scientists estimated how many nucleated cells there were by amplifying reference gene primers. Only in-frame clones appear in the TCRdb table, and some are missing; sequencing was by immunoSEQ multiplex PCR. That table supplies the V and J calls and clone size; D and trimming were determined from the DNA. The sample has some 79,000 clones; approximately 90% are singletons. Sequencing used peripheral blood. The chain uses TRBV11-2 and TRBJ1-2; 9 nucleotides line up with TRBD1. The TCR sequence derives from a man aged 70 or older with active or convalescent COVID-19. CDR3: CASRRPGQGRDGYTF. In nucleotides, the CDR3 is TGTGCCAGCAGACGTCCGGGACAGGGAAGGGATGGCTACACCTTC.